What follows are 12 T cell receptor beta chains derived from one specimen sequenced in a study of molecular identifiers for immune sequencing clone quantification. TCRdb re-analysed the PCR reads in MiXCR, keeping a single row per CDR3 protein. The top ten clones hold over 6.5% of a sample with around 8,000 distinct CDR3 sequences, about a third of them seen once. The sequencing sample was made of naive CD8+ T cells from blood, with Jurkat cell RNA spiked in. Subset denoted: FACS-sorted CD8+CD4-CCR7+CD45RA+ naive T cells. Receptor source: a human donor in good health. Some libraries in this study had Jurkat cell RNA spiked in.

Of note for this clonotype: The junction departs from germline at one end; a sequencing error may be responsible. This chain's CDR3 is CACSSPSGSYEQYF. The CDR3 coding sequence is TGTGCCTGCAGCTCCCCTTCCGGGAGTTACGAGCAGTACTTC. The chain has TRBV7-9 and TRBJ2-7; maybe TRBD2 (6 bases). The CDR3 covers 14 residues. Germline V lookup: CDR1 SEHNR, CDR2 FQNEAQ (reference sequence).

With respect to this clonotype: This may stem from a read error, because a much larger clone lies one nucleotide away. The gene calls are TRBV7-2 and TRBJ1-1; TRBD1 is a possible D gene (5 bases). CDR1 is SGHTA and CDR2 is FQGNSA in the germline V gene. Trimming took off 5 bases at V and 7 bases at J, with 17 bases between the two ends. The CDR3 sequence is 14 residues long. The DNA of the CDR3 is TGTGCCAGCAGCAAACAGGTTCCGGACATTGAAGCTTTCTTT. Protein product: CASSKQVPDIEAFF.

Notes on this clonotype: A much larger clone differs by one base, so this may be a read error. The rearrangement uses TRBV13 and TRBJ2-7; 11 nucleotides align to TRBD1. The CDR3 is 15 amino acids. Germline loops: CDR1 PRHDT, CDR2 FYEKMQ (reference sequence). CDR3: CASSSKMDRGREQHF. The DNA of the CDR3 is TGTGCCAGCAGCTCCAAAATGGACAGGGGGCGCGAGCAGCACTTC.

This chain joins TRBV27 and TRBJ2-7; 7 positions match TRBD2. Germline values: CDR1 MNHEY, CDR2 SMNVEV (reference sequence). Trimming took 3 bases from V and 0 from J; bases not matched to a gene: 5. The CDR3 length is 15 residues. The CDR3 DNA is TGTGCCAGCAGTTTCGGTAGCGGGTCCTCCTACGAGCAGTACTTC. Its protein product is CASSFGSGSSYEQYF.

A note on this clonotype: A much larger clonotype is one base distant, so this may be a read error. V gene TRBV7-9 combines with J gene TRBJ1-1; D call uncertain. CDR1 is SEHNR, CDR2 FQNEAQ, per germline (reference sequence). The CDR3 loop spans 11 amino acids. Trimming pared 5 bases from V and 11 bases from J, leaving 12 bases between. The CDR3 DNA is TGTGCCAGCAGCCCTAGGGATGGGGCTTTCTTT. Protein sequence: CASSPRDGAFF.

In its sample, this clonotype was seen a few times. The chain employs TRBV28 and TRBJ2-7; D tentatively reads TRBD1 or TRBD2 (5 bases each). CDR3 size: 16 residues. CDR1 is MDHEN and CDR2 is SYDVKM in the germline V gene. V was cut by 5 bases and J by 0 bases, with 17 bases left in between. CDR3 protein: CASSPIGAVSSYEQYF. CDR3 DNA: TGTGCCAGCAGTCCTATCGGGGCGGTTAGCTCCTACGAGCAGTACTTC.

This clonotype was counted a few times. Germline is not matched at one junction end, which may reflect a read error. The chain carries TRBV14 and TRBJ2-7; D is undetermined. CDR1 SGHDN and CDR2 FVKESK come from the germline V gene. This CDR3 has 15 amino acids. The CDR3 sequence is CASSQAGFYSYEQYF. Written as DNA, the CDR3 is TGTGCCAGCAGTCAAGCCGGGTTTTACTCCTACGAGCAGTACTTC.

This clonotype is categorized as medium-sized. V gene TRBV7-6 combines with J gene TRBJ2-5; 7 bases line up with TRBD2. Trimming at V came to 2 bases and at J to 0 bases, leaving 18 bases not matched to a gene. Per germline, CDR1 SGHVS and CDR2 FNYEAQ. There are 20 residues in the CDR3. The CDR3 DNA reads as TGTGCCAGCAGCTTACCTTTAATTGCGTCCTCTAGCGGCCACCAAGAGACCCAGTACTTC. Encoded protein: CASSLPLIASSSGHQETQYF.

The V call is TRBV7-6, the J call TRBJ2-3; no definite D call. The germline V gene has CDR1 SGHVS and CDR2 FNYEAQ. Deletions cut 1 base from V and 2 bases from J, with 10 bases between. This CDR3 has 15 amino acids. CDR3 protein: CASSLEVLSTDTQYF. Here the CDR3 DNA reads TGTGCCAGCAGCTTAGAGGTGCTGTCCACAGATACGCAGTATTTT.

The rearrangement uses TRBV5-3 and TRBJ2-2; D gene unclear. TRBV5-3 is labeled an ORF, and its function is uncertain. The CDR3 sequence is 14 residues long. V shed 8 bases and J shed 10 bases, with 21 bases lying between them. Here the CDR3 DNA reads TGTGCCAGGACCAGCGAAGACCCGCTCCCGGAGCTGTTTTTT. Translation: CARTSEDPLPELFF.

This clonotype has just a few counts. The V gene is TRBV28, the J gene TRBJ2-5, with 9 bases aligning to TRBD1. V lost 3 bases, J lost 3 bases, and 20 bases stayed unmatched. CDR3 length equals 20 residues. Germline V gene lookup returns CDR1 MDHEN and CDR2 SYDVKM. As DNA, the CDR3 is TGTGCCAGCAGTTTCCGGCTCCCTTACGCCCCGACAGGGGGAGAAGAGACCCAGTACTTC. It is translated as CASSFRLPYAPTGGEETQYF.

Comment on this clonotype: A much larger clone differs by one base, so this may be a read error. The chain has TRBV5-6 and TRBJ2-4; TRBD1 matches at 8 bases. There are 15 residues in the CDR3. Germline assignment: CDR1 SGHDT and CDR2 YYEEEE. In DNA form, the CDR3 reads TGTGTCAGCAGTGTGGACAGGGATGGAGGAAACATTCAGTACTTC. Protein: CVSSVDRDGGNIQYF.